Sequencing of this T cell receptor (beta chain) was carried out in a study of CD8+CD57+ T cells in acquired aplastic anemia. Profiles of TCR beta VDJ and CDR3 were generated from a genomic DNA template. Each CDR3 protein gets one entry after TCRdb re-called the reads with MiXCR. The profile shows around 210,000 distinct CDR3 sequences, 65% of them singletons. CD8+CD57+ cell expansion, shown by flow cytometry, had occurred in the patients selected for sequencing. Each patient carried a diagnosis of severe acquired aplastic anemia. The germline gives CDR1 DFQATT, CDR2 SNEGSKA (reference sequence). This CDR3 comprises 15 residues. V gave up 1 base and J gave up 2 bases; unmatched junction bases: 3.

This sequence was found in a human donor with aplastic anemia. This chain connects TRBV20-1 to TRBJ1-3, with 9 bases identical to TRBD1. Sequencing used sorted CD4+, CD8+, or CD8+CD57+ T cells (not recorded which) from PBMCs. CDR3 sequence reads: CSARARTGAGNTIYF. For the CDR3, the DNA is TGCAGTGCTAGAGCGAGGACAGGGGCTGGAAACACCATATATTTT.